The sequence of this T cell receptor beta chain was determined in a study of CD8+CD57+ T cells in acquired aplastic anemia. Points from the study as a whole: Sharing between patients and controls was observed for about 27 CD8+ CDR3 sequences.

Points on this clonotype: Its specificity is not known.

The patients chosen for sequencing had shown expansion of CD8+CD57+ cells (detected by flow cytometry). Genomic DNA served as template for TCR beta VDJ and CDR3 profiling. TCRdb processed the reads anew with MiXCR; each CDR3 protein has one entry. The repertoire holds under 350,000 distinct CDR3 sequences, with roughly 53% as singletons. The germline V gene encodes CDR1 LNHNV and CDR2 YYDKDF (reference sequence). CDR3 size: 12 residues. V lost 1 base to trimming and J lost 16 bases, with 14 bases between them. The chain couples TRBV15 to TRBJ2-1, with D possibly TRBD2 on 6 matching bases. This clonotype was sampled from a human donor with aplastic anemia. The specimen was sorted CD4+, CD8+, or CD8+CD57+ T cells (not recorded which) from PBMCs. The CDR3 region is CATSRGNGRGFF. The CDR3 DNA reads as TGTGCCACCAGCAGAGGCAACGGGAGAGGATTCTTC.